This paragraph reports one TCR beta chain. As handled by the study authors: For nucleated cells, counts were estimated from reference gene primer amplification. Using immunoSEQ multiplex PCR, the repertoire was profiled, and TCRdb retains in-frame clones only, with some absent. From that table come the V and J calls and clone size; the DNA was used to work out D and trimming. The sample comprises around 140,000 clones, over 75% of which are singletons, and 44% rests with the top ten. The sample is drawn from a study of blood T cell repertoires in COVID-19. Study-level information: There were acute and convalescent COVID-19 samples, and they came from the United States, Italy and Spain. The analysed material was cDNA or gDNA that came from T cells, B-cell-depleted T cells, or PBMCs.

The CDR3 spans 17 residues. Germline V gives CDR1 SEHNR, CDR2 FQNEAQ (reference sequence). Trimming removed 2 bases at V and 4 bases at J, with 18 bases between. Sequencing used peripheral blood. The V and J genes are TRBV7-9 and TRBJ1-3; D might be TRBD1 (6 bases). The origin of this receptor is a human donor in a cohort sampled during active COVID-19. The CDR3 sequence is CASSLTGGGRSGNTIYF. Here the CDR3 DNA reads TGTGCCAGCAGCTTAACTGGCGGGGGGCGGAGCGGAAACACCATATATTTT.